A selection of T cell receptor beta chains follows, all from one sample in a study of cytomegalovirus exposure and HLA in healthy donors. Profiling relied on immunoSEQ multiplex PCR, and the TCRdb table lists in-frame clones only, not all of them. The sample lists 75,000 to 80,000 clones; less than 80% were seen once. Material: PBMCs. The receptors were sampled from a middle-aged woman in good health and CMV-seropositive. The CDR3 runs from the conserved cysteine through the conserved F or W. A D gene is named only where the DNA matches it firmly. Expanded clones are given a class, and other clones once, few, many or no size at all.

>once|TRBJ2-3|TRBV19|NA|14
CASSIPLSTDTQYF
TGTGCCAGTAGTATCCCACTTAGCACAGATACGCAGTATTTT
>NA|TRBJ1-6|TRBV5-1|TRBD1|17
CASSPGTGGSYNSPLHF
TGCGCCAGCAGCCCAGGGACAGGAGGCTCCTATAATTCACCCCTCCACTTT
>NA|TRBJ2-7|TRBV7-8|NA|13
CASSFLQEYEQYF
TGTGCCAGCAGCTTCCTACAGGAATACGAGCAGTACTTC
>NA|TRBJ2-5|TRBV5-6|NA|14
CASSFGRSQGTQYF
TGTGCCAGCAGCTTCGGCAGGTCCCAGGGGACCCAGTACTTC
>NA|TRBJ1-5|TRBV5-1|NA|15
CASSPTGGASQPQHF
TGCGCCAGCAGCCCAACTGGGGGGGCTAGTCAGCCCCAGCATTTT
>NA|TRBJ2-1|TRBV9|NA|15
CASSVEWGVYDEQFF
TGTGCCAGCAGCGTAGAATGGGGGGTTTACGATGAGCAGTTCTTC
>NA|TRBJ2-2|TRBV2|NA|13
CASSVQGTGELFF
TGTGCCAGCAGTGTTCAGGGTACCGGGGAGCTGTTTTTT
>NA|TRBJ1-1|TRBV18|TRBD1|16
CASSPSLTGAYTEAFF
TGTGCCAGCTCACCCTCCCTAACAGGGGCCTACACTGAAGCTTTCTTT
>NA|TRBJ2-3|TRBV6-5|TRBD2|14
CASSYVGGADTQYF
TGTGCCAGCAGTTACGTCGGGGGGGCAGATACGCAGTATTTT
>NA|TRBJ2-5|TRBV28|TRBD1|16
CASRRRDRPTKETQYF
TGTGCCAGCAGACGCCGGGACAGACCAACTAAAGAGACCCAGTACTTC
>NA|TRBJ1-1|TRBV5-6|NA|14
CASSFGRGATEAFF
TGTGCCAGCAGCTTCGGGAGAGGGGCCACTGAAGCTTTCTTT
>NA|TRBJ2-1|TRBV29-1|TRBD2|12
CSVGDYSNEQFF
TGCAGCGTCGGGGACTATTCCAATGAGCAGTTCTTC
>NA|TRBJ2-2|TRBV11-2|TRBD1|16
CASSRLGQGGTGELFF
TGTGCCAGCAGCCGCCTCGGACAGGGTGGCACCGGGGAGCTGTTTTTT
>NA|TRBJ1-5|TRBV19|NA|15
CASSISQGSNQPQHF
TGTGCCAGTAGTATCTCTCAGGGTAGCAATCAGCCCCAGCATTTT
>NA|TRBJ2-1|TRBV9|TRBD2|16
CASSVQGTSAYNEQFF
TGTGCCAGCAGCGTACAGGGGACTAGTGCCTACAATGAGCAGTTCTTC
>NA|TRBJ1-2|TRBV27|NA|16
CASSLVEDSLRYGYTF
TGTGCCAGCAGTTTAGTGGAAGACAGCCTAAGATATGGCTACACCTTC
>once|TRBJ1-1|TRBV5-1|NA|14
CASSTRQTVTEAFF
TGCGCCAGCAGCACCAGACAGACTGTCACTGAAGCTTTCTTT
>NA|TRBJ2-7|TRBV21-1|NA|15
CASSKGQGMAYEQYF
TGTGCCAGCAGCAAAGGACAGGGGATGGCCTACGAGCAGTACTTC
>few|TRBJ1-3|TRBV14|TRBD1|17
CASSRLTQGASGNTIYF
TGTGCCAGCAGCCGACTTACACAGGGGGCCTCTGGAAACACCATATATTTT
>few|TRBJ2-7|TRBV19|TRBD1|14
CASSITGDHYEQYF
TGTGCCAGTAGTATCACAGGGGACCACTACGAGCAGTACTTC
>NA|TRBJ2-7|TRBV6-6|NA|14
CASSYSDTSYEQYF
TGTGCCAGCAGTTACTCGGACACCTCCTACGAGCAGTACTTC
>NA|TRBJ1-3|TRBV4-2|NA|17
CASSQDRGLYSGNTIYF
TGTGCCAGCAGCCAAGATCGGGGTCTTTACTCTGGAAACACCATATATTTT
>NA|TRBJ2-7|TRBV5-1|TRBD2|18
CASSTGTSGGEGLNEQYF
TGCGCCAGCAGCACGGGGACTAGCGGGGGGGAAGGGTTGAACGAGCAGTACTTC
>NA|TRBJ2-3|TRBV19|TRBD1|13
CASIDRGADTQYF
TGTGCCAGTATCGACAGGGGGGCAGATACGCAGTATTTT
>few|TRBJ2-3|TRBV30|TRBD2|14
CAWSEGLATDTQYF
TGTGCCTGGAGTGAAGGACTAGCGACAGATACGCAGTATTTT
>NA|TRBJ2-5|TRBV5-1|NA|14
CASSLVGGPETQYF
TGCGCCAGCAGCTTGGTGGGGGGGCCGGAGACCCAGTACTTC
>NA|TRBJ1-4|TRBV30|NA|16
CAWSARDGGFGEKLFF
TGTGCCTGGAGTGCCAGGGACGGAGGGTTTGGTGAAAAACTGTTTTTT
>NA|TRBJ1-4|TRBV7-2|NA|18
CASSLAGPYAATNEKLFF
TGTGCCAGCAGCTTAGCGGGGCCATACGCCGCAACTAATGAAAAACTGTTTTTT
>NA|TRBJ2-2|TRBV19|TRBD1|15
CASSATGGTGGELFF
TGTGCCAGTAGTGCCACAGGGGGGACGGGCGGGGAGCTGTTTTTT
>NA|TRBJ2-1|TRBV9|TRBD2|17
CASSTSVGTSGDNEQFF
TGTGCCAGCAGCACCTCGGTGGGGACTAGCGGGGACAATGAGCAGTTCTTC
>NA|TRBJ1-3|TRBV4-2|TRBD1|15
CASSLGTGSGNTIYF
TGTGCCAGCAGCCTGGGGACAGGCTCTGGAAACACCATATATTTT
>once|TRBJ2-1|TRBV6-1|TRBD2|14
CASRFLGTSNEQFF
TGTGCCAGCAGATTCCTCGGGACTAGCAATGAGCAGTTCTTC
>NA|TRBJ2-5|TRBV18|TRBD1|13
CASSRGQGETQYF
TGTGCCAGCTCACGGGGACAGGGCGAGACCCAGTACTTC
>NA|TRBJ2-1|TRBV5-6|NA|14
CASSEDRDNNEQFF
TGTGCCAGCAGCGAGGACAGAGATAACAATGAGCAGTTCTTC
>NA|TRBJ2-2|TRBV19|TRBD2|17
CASSRLAGGRGTGELFF
TGTGCCAGTAGTAGACTAGCGGGGGGTCGGGGCACCGGGGAGCTGTTTTTT
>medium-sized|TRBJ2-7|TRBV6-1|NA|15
CASSERGGIMYEQYF
TGTGCCAGCAGTGAAAGGGGGGGAATAATGTACGAGCAGTACTTC
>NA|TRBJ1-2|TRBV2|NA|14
CASSTVREGYGYTF
TGTGCCAGCAGTACCGTCAGGGAGGGCTATGGCTACACCTTC
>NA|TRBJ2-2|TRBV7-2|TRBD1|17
CASSPPRGISGTGELFF
TGTGCCAGCAGCCCCCCCAGGGGGATATCGGGCACCGGGGAGCTGTTTTTT
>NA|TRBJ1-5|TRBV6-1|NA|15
CASISQGKGNQPQHF
TGTGCCAGCATATCACAGGGAAAAGGCAATCAGCCCCAGCATTTT
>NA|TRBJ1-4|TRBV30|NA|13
CAWRGGANEKLFF
TGTGCCTGGAGGGGTGGAGCTAATGAAAAACTGTTTTTT
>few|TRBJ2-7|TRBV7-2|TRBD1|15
CASSLLTGSSYEQYF
TGTGCCAGCAGCTTATTGACAGGGTCCTCCTACGAGCAGTACTTC
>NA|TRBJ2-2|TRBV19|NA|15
CASVPAVRGTGELFF
TGTGCCAGTGTTCCGGCGGTAAGGGGGACCGGGGAGCTGTTTTTT
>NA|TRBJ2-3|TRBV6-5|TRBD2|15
CASRRLLAGADTQYF
TGTGCCAGCAGACGACTTCTAGCGGGCGCAGATACGCAGTATTTT
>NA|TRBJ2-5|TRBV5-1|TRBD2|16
CASSFVLAGGGETQYF
TGCGCCAGCAGCTTCGTACTAGCGGGGGGGGGAGAGACCCAGTACTTC
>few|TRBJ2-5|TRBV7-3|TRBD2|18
CASSPGRTSGGNQETQYF
TGTGCCAGCAGCCCGGGGAGGACTAGCGGGGGTAACCAAGAGACCCAGTACTTC